This T cell receptor beta chain was profiled in a study of blood T cells in healthy people across ages. There are 15 residues in the CDR3. The germline gives CDR1 SGHTA, CDR2 FQGNSA. V was trimmed by 1 base and J by 2 bases, leaving 10 bases between them. Study results and caveats: Aged donors had fewer naive CD4+ cells and lower diversity than long-lived donors.

In its sample, this clonotype was seen a few times. The antigen is undetermined. PCR was performed a second time for about 7 to 11 cycles using a sample-barcoded 5' primer and a J-beta primer mix. TCRdb reprocessed the 5' RACE reads via MiXCR and lists one record per CDR3 protein. This table holds about 1.6 million distinct CDR3 sequences, almost 35% found once. This chain joins TRBV7-2 and TRBJ2-3; D is unclear. The sequence derives from a young woman in good health. Sequencing input: blood. CDR3 amino acids: CASSLVGSPTDTQYF. In DNA form, the CDR3 reads TGTGCCAGCAGCTTAGTGGGCTCCCCCACAGATACGCAGTATTTT. Based on the CDR3 plus reference TRBV7-2 and TRBJ2-3, the full variable domain is GAGVSQSPSNKVTEKGKDVELRCDPISGHTALYWYRQSLGQGLEFLIYFQGNSAPDKSGLPSDRFSAERTGGSVSTLTIQRTQQEDSAVYLCASSLVGSPTDTQYFGPGTRLTVL.